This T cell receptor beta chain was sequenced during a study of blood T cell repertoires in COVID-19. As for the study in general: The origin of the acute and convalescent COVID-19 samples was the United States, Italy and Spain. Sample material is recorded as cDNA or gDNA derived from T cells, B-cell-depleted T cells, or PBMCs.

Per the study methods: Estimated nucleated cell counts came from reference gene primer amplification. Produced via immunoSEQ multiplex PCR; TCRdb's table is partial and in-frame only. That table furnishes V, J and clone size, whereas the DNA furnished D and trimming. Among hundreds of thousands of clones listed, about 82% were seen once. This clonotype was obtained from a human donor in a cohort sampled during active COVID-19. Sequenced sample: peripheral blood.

The CDR3 region has the DNA TGTGCTAGTGGTTCGTTCTACGAGCAGTACTTC. Protein sequence: CASGSFYEQYF. This rearrangement joins TRBV12-5 to TRBJ2-7; no reliable D call. The CDR3 covers 11 residues. V dropped 4 bases and J dropped 3 bases, with 4 bases sitting between them. Germline V gene lookup returns CDR1 LGHNT and CDR2 FRNRAP.